This T cell receptor beta chain stems from a study of breast tumors, draining lymph nodes, adjacent tissues. TCRdb re-called the multiplex PCR reads through MiXCR, storing one row per CDR3 protein. The sample shows about 31,000 distinct CDR3 sequences, under 80% of them seen only once. Per the germline V gene, CDR1 is SNHLY and CDR2 is FYNNEI. Germline trimming cut 2 bases from V and 6 bases from J; bases unmatched to any gene: 7. This CDR3 contains 17 residues. Sequenced material: breast tumor tissue. The clonotype originates from a female donor with breast cancer. Some clones in this sample may be carry-over from other donors' samples. This chain links TRBV2 with TRBJ1-4; 12 bases line up with TRBD1. The CDR3 region has the DNA TGTGCCAGCAGTGAACCGGGACAGGGGGCAAGGGATGAAAAACTGTTTTTT. This gives the protein CASSEPGQGARDEKLFF.